This TCR beta chain was captured by sequencing in a study of blood T cell repertoires in COVID-19. Study as a whole: From the United States, Italy and Spain came samples of acute and convalescent COVID-19. Sample material is recorded as cDNA or gDNA derived from T cells, B-cell-depleted T cells, or PBMCs.

In the original analysis: Scientists estimated how many nucleated cells there were by amplifying reference gene primers. Libraries were prepared by immunoSEQ multiplex PCR; TCRdb keeps only in-frame clonotypes and omits some of them. V and J calls and clone size are copied from that table; D and trimming were computed from the DNA. The sample carries about 230,000 clones, around 88% recorded once. This clone was counted once. With V trimmed by 3 bases and J by 11 bases, 8 bases remained unmatched. This CDR3 spans 15 amino acids. In germline, CDR1 is LNHDA, CDR2 SQIVND (reference sequence). The sample comprised peripheral blood. This clonotype was obtained from a man aged 40-49 years with active or convalescent COVID-19. The rearrangement uses TRBV19 and TRBJ1-6; 9 bases agree with TRBD1. CDR3 sequence reads: CASSMQGTGPPPLHF. The CDR3 DNA reads as TGTGCCAGTAGTATGCAGGGGACAGGGCCGCCACCCCTCCACTTT.